Reported below is one TCR beta chain. No cognate antigen has been identified for it. No much larger clonotype is one base removed from it; base qualities were not supplied. CDR1 MDHEN and CDR2 SYDVKM were looked up in the germline V gene. The CDR3 goes from the cysteine to the phenylalanine over 16 residues. The entry retains the CDR3 DNA only, 48 bases that are in frame from base 1. V is clipped by 4 bases and J by 0 bases, and the sequence between their germline boundaries is 16 bases long. Genomic DNA was extracted from sorted cells for sequencing of the TCRbeta CDR3 region. The immunoSEQ Assay was used to sequence the TCRbeta CDR3 regions. This is the immuneACCESS table as TCRdb keeps it, with only in-frame sequences that have V and J called. A part of the clones is gone; compared with another copy, unresolved V genes explain less than half, and the rest is unexplained. The sample table holds over 35,000 clones, of which 85% to 90% were seen once. The ten largest clones add up to about 4.5% of the sample.

This sample was included in a study of OX40 agonist ivuxolimab in advanced cancers. Regarding the research as a whole: The costimulatory receptor OX40 (CD134) was targeted by ivuxolimab, a fully human IgG2 agonistic monoclonal antibody. Intravenous ivuxolimab was administered to patients every 2 weeks at six dose levels: 0.01, 0.1, 0.3, 1.5, 3 and 10 mg/kg. Of the 50 or so patients in dose escalation, 19 had hepatocellular carcinoma, around 15 had melanoma, 9 had renal cell carcinoma and 9 had head and neck cancer. The paper describes the monotherapy dose-escalation part (N of about 54 patients) of the phase I trial of ivuxolimab. A male proportion of 75% to 85% and a mean age of around 60 years, ranging from roughly 20 to 80, were recorded for the dose-escalation cohort. Prior anti-PD-1, anti-PD-L1 or anti-CTLA-4 therapy was permitted, and 35% to 40% of dose-escalation patients had received checkpoint inhibitors. Peripheral TCRbeta sequencing aimed to test whether ivuxolimab altered TCR sequence diversity and caused clonal T-cell expansion. Partial responses were achieved by three dose-escalation patients, of whom one had hepatocellular carcinoma and two had cutaneous melanoma.

The trial excluded patients who had a history of autoimmune disease or who were on systemic immunosuppression. Peripheral blood for TCR sequencing was collected from all dose cohorts at baseline, on cycle 4 day 1, and on cycle 7 day 1. The samples were taken from a phase I, first-in-human, multicenter, open-label dose-escalation trial of ivuxolimab. Adults with locally advanced or metastatic head and neck squamous cell, hepatocellular, melanoma or renal cell carcinoma were enrolled in the trial. Before TCR sequencing, CD4+ T cells and CD8+ T cells from peripheral blood were sorted into separate populations. Summary of the overall study and its limitations: On average, CD8+ T cells showed more expanded clones than CD4+ T cells after ivuxolimab. Low levels of normalized T-cell clonal expansion were also seen in some nonresponding patients. In the 0.1-3.0 mg/kg groups, partial responders were among the patients with the lowest normalized peripheral clonal expansion, particularly in CD8+ T cells. The antigen specificity of the peripheral T cells that underwent clonal expansion was not determined. Clonal expansion of both CD4+ and CD8+ blood T cells was observed from baseline to week 6 at doses 0.1 to 3.0 mg/kg.

The sequence derives from an adult with an advanced solid tumor such as melanoma, head and neck, liver or kidney cancer. The rearrangement joined TRBV28 to TRBJ2-7; the D call is possibly TRBD1 or TRBD2, each sharing 5 bases. The sample here was CD4+ or CD8+ T cells sorted from blood, taken in a trial of the OX40 agonist ivuxolimab. The CDR3 reads as follows: CASSSGDGYSSYEQYF. The DNA sequence reads TGTGCCAGCAGTTCCGGGGACGGCTATAGCTCCTACGAGCAGTACTTC. The entire variable domain, with the stretches around the CDR3 drawn from the reference TRBV28 and TRBJ2-7 proteins, is DVKVTQSSRYLVKRTGEKVFLECVQDMDHENMFWYRQDPGLGLRLIYFSYDVKMKEKGDIPEGYSVSREKKERFSLILESASTNQTSMYLCASSSGDGYSSYEQYFGPGTRLTVT.